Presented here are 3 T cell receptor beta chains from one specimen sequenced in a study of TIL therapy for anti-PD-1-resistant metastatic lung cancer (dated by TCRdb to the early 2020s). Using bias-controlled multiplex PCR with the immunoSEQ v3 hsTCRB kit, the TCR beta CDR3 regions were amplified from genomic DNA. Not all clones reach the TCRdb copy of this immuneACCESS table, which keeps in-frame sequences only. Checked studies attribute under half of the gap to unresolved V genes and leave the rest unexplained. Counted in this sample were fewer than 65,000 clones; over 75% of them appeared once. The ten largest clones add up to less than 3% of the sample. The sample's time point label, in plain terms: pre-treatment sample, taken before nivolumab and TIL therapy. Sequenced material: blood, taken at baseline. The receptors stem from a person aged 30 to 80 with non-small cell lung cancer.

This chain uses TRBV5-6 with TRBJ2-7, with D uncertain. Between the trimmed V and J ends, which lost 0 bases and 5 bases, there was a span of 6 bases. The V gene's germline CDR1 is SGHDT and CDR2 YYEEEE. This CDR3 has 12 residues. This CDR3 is CASSLGRDEQYF. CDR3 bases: TGTGCCAGCAGCTTGGGACGCGACGAGCAGTACTTC.

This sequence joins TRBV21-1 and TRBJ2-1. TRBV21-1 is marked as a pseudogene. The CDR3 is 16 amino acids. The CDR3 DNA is TGTGCCAGCAGCAAAGGGGGGAGTGTGTGGGGCAATGAGCAGTTCTTC. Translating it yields CASSKGGSVWGNEQFF.

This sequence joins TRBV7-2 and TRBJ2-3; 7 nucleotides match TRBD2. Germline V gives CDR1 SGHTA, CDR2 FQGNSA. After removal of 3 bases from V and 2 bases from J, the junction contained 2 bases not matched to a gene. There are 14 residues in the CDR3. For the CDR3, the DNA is TGTGCCAGCAGCTTGGGGACTACCACAGATACGCAGTATTTT. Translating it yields CASSLGTTTDTQYF.